These T cell receptor beta chains were read from a single sample in a study of identical twins. TCRdb reprocessed the 5' RACE reads with MiXCR, giving one entry per CDR3 protein. The repertoire consists of fewer than 550,000 distinct CDR3 sequences, with about 15% occurring once and the leading ten covering roughly 0.46%. This sample was also put to use in a study of yellow fever vaccine responses in identical twins.

The specimen sequenced was CD4+ T cells sorted from blood. The receptors derive from a young woman in good health. Both conserved end residues are part of each CDR3. The D gene is left open where the match is weak. Expanded clones get a size class; other rows say once, few or many, or leave the size out.

d_call,clone_size,v_call,j_call,cdr3_aa,cdr3_nt
NA,few,TRBV29-1,TRBJ1-2,CSVEDRAAYTF,TGCAGCGTTGAAGACAGGGCGGCCTACACCTTC
TRBD1,few,TRBV7-2,TRBJ2-3,CASSLRGTGLGNTQYF,TGTGCCAGCAGCTTAAGGGGGACAGGGCTGGGAAATACGCAGTATTTT
NA,few,TRBV3-1,TRBJ2-4,CASSQGVHGGIAKNIQYF,TGTGCCAGCAGCCAAGGAGTCCACGGGGGAATAGCCAAAAACATTCAGTACTTC
TRBD2,NA,TRBV5-1,TRBJ2-7,CASSPGLVYEQYF,TGCGCCAGCAGCCCCGGACTAGTCTACGAGCAGTACTTC
NA,few,TRBV21-1,TRBJ1-1,CASKSPTAMNTEAFF,TGTGCCAGTAAGAGCCCGACAGCCATGAACACTGAAGCTTTCTTT
NA,NA,TRBV27,TRBJ2-7,CASSSPRTVGNSYEQYF,TGTGCCAGCAGTTCCCCGCGGACGGTCGGGAACTCCTACGAGCAGTACTTC
TRBD2,many,TRBV5-1,TRBJ2-3,CASSSTGLGSDTQYF,TGCGCCAGCAGCTCAACGGGACTAGGTTCAGATACGCAGTATTTT
TRBD2,NA,TRBV9,TRBJ2-4,CASSVHGSGGQAKNIQYF,TGTGCCAGCAGCGTCCACGGTAGCGGGGGCCAAGCCAAAAACATTCAGTACTTC
NA,NA,TRBV5-1,TRBJ1-2,CASSPSGGTNYGYTF,TGCGCCAGCAGCCCGTCCGGGGGAACAAACTATGGCTACACCTTC
TRBD2,few,TRBV5-1,TRBJ2-7,CASSVQSILAGTYEQYF,TGCGCCAGCAGCGTGCAGTCCATACTAGCGGGAACCTACGAGCAGTACTTC
TRBD2,NA,TRBV11-2,TRBJ2-5,CASSSHPIGRGRGETQYF,TGTGCCAGCAGCTCCCACCCCATTGGGCGGGGGAGGGGAGAGACCCAGTACTTC
NA,NA,TRBV27,TRBJ1-2,CASSRSWSYGYTF,TGTGCCAGCAGCAGGTCCTGGAGCTATGGCTACACCTTC
TRBD1,NA,TRBV7-8,TRBJ1-5,CASSLRGQGMKPQHF,TGTGCCAGCAGCCTTCGCGGACAGGGTATGAAGCCCCAGCATTTT
NA,NA,TRBV3-1,TRBJ2-1,CASSQDRQPNANEQFF,TGTGCCAGCAGCCAAGACAGACAGCCAAACGCCAATGAGCAGTTCTTC
TRBD2,many,TRBV10-3,TRBJ2-1,CAIRRLAGENSEQFF,TGTGCCATCAGGAGACTAGCGGGAGAAAACAGTGAGCAGTTCTTC
NA,NA,TRBV18,TRBJ2-1,CASSVGVAELEQFF,TGTGCCAGCTCAGTAGGGGTGGCGGAACTTGAGCAGTTCTTC
NA,few,TRBV5-5,TRBJ2-3,CASRGSGSDTQYF,TGTGCCAGCCGGGGGTCAGGATCAGATACGCAGTATTTT
NA,few,TRBV4-1,TRBJ2-7,CASSQVGAAAHEQYF,TGCGCCAGCAGCCAGGTGGGGGCTGCAGCCCACGAGCAGTACTTC
NA,NA,TRBV10-3,TRBJ2-3,CAISATRGGQGTDTQYF,TGTGCCATCAGTGCGACGAGGGGCGGGCAAGGTACAGATACGCAGTATTTT
NA,NA,TRBV24-1,TRBJ2-5,CATSDVHQETQYF,TGTGCCACCAGTGATGTACACCAAGAGACCCAGTACTTC
NA,few,TRBV2,TRBJ2-1,CASSETPGRVLFNEQFF,TGTGCCAGCAGTGAAACCCCGGGTAGAGTTCTCTTCAATGAGCAGTTCTTC
TRBD1,NA,TRBV27,TRBJ2-7,CASTSSGTGSHYEQYF,TGTGCCAGCACTTCATCCGGGACAGGGTCTCACTACGAGCAGTACTTC
NA,few,TRBV10-3,TRBJ2-3,CAISLGRGTDTQYF,TGTGCCATCAGCTTAGGGCGGGGCACAGATACGCAGTATTTT
NA,NA,TRBV7-9,TRBJ1-2,CASSFSHSNYGYTF,TGTGCCAGCAGCTTCTCTCACAGCAACTATGGCTACACCTTC
TRBD2,many,TRBV12-3/TRBV12-4,TRBJ2-1,CASSLNSGRLEEQFF,TGTGCCAGCAGTTTAAATAGCGGGCGCCTTGAAGAGCAGTTCTTC
NA,NA,TRBV18,TRBJ1-2,CASSAGTQDYSNYGYTF,TGTGCCAGCTCAGCGGGGACACAGGACTACTCTAACTATGGCTACACCTTC
TRBD1,few,TRBV28,TRBJ1-2,CASKPGQGLYGYTF,TGTGCCAGCAAACCGGGACAGGGTCTATATGGCTACACCTTC
TRBD2,NA,TRBV20-1,TRBJ2-3,CRAGLAGSTDTQYF,TGCAGGGCTGGACTAGCGGGCAGCACAGATACGCAGTATTTT
NA,NA,TRBV6-1,TRBJ2-1,CASSSLHNEQFF,TGTGCCAGCAGTTCTCTACACAATGAGCAGTTCTTC
NA,NA,TRBV7-3,TRBJ2-1,CASSLYFGGGNEQFF,TGTGCCAGCAGCCTGTATTTTGGGGGCGGGAATGAGCAGTTCTTC
TRBD1,many,TRBV6-1,TRBJ1-2,CASSQTDRGFGYTF,TGTGCCAGCAGTCAGACGGACAGGGGGTTCGGCTACACCTTC
NA,few,TRBV3-1,TRBJ2-1,CASSQATVNWDEQFF,TGTGCCAGCAGCCAAGCCACGGTCAACTGGGATGAGCAGTTCTTC
NA,few,TRBV10-1,TRBJ2-3,CASIKLAGGSTDTQYF,TGCGCCAGCATTAAACTAGCTGGGGGGTCCACAGATACGCAGTATTTT
NA,NA,TRBV7-9,TRBJ2-5,CASSLRGASGAPETQYF,TGTGCCAGCAGCCTAAGGGGGGCTAGCGGCGCCCCAGAAACCCAGTACTTC
TRBD2,NA,TRBV4-1,TRBJ2-3,CASSQGPSGMSSTDTQYF,TGCGCCAGCAGCCAAGGTCCTAGCGGGATGTCTAGCACAGATACGCAGTATTTT
NA,NA,TRBV28,TRBJ1-1,CALRMNTEAFF,TGTGCCCTTCGGATGAACACTGAAGCTTTCTTT